The rows below give T cell receptor beta chains drawn from one sample of a study of CD8 T cells in ankylosing spondylitis. One entry per CDR3 protein, called by TCRdb with MiXCR from the 5' RACE reads. In the table there are a few hundred thousand distinct CDR3 sequences, 20% of which are singletons. Source material: blood, either unsorted or a sorted T cell fraction (not recorded which). The receptors come from a male donor with ankylosing spondylitis or in good health (not recorded which). The CDR3 runs from the conserved cysteine through the conserved F or W. The order of the fields is V gene, J gene, D gene, clone size, CDR3 protein, CDR3 DNA. The D gene is left open where the match is weak. A clone size is listed for some rows: how often the clone was seen (once, few, many), or a class if it is expanded.

TRBV20-1,TRBJ2-7,TRBD1,NA,CSARGQVSVYEQYF,TGCAGTGCCAGGGGACAGGTTTCCGTGTACGAGCAGTACTTC
TRBV29-1,TRBJ2-7,NA,few,CSAATESYEQYF,TGCAGCGCTGCGACGGAATCCTACGAGCAGTACTTC
TRBV5-5,TRBJ2-7,NA,NA,CASSLSGGLYEQYF,TGTGCCAGCAGCTTGTCCGGGGGGCTCTACGAGCAGTACTTC
TRBV12-3/TRBV12-4,TRBJ2-5,NA,few,CASSFETGGLQETQYF,TGTGCCAGCAGTTTCGAAACAGGCGGACTGCAAGAGACCCAGTACTTC
TRBV4-1,TRBJ1-1,NA,many,CASSQAEQGVFF,TGCGCCAGCAGCCAAGCCGAACAGGGAGTTTTCTTT
TRBV5-1,TRBJ1-1,NA,NA,CASKSIELPYTEAFF,TGCGCCAGCAAATCCATTGAACTACCCTACACTGAAGCTTTCTTT
TRBV12-3/TRBV12-4,TRBJ2-3,TRBD2,NA,CASLRDFSGDLTDTQYF,TGTGCCAGCCTCCGGGATTTTAGCGGGGACCTCACAGATACGCAGTATTTT
TRBV30,TRBJ1-2,TRBD1,once,CAWSAGTGAPGYTF,TGTGCCTGGAGCGCAGGGACAGGGGCGCCTGGCTACACCTTC
TRBV15,TRBJ1-5,NA,NA,CATSPRYSNQPQHF,TGTGCCACCAGCCCACGATATAGCAATCAGCCCCAGCATTTT
TRBV30,TRBJ2-1,NA,few,CAWSETSGQQFF,TGTGCCTGGAGCGAGACTTCCGGCCAGCAGTTCTTC
TRBV4-1,TRBJ2-2,NA,NA,CASSHLTVTAGLFF,TGCGCCAGCAGCCACCTGACAGTCACAGCGGGGCTGTTTTTT
TRBV27,TRBJ2-7,TRBD2,NA,CASSPFVAGGPYEQYF,TGTGCCAGCAGTCCCTTCGTGGCGGGGGGGCCCTACGAGCAGTACTTC
TRBV30,TRBJ1-1,NA,NA,CAWRLNTEAFF,TGTGCCTGGAGATTGAACACTGAAGCTTTCTTT
TRBV12-3/TRBV12-4,TRBJ1-2,TRBD1,few,CASSLGPGGVNGYTF,TGTGCCAGCAGTTTAGGGCCAGGGGGGGTGAATGGCTACACCTTC
TRBV12-3/TRBV12-4,TRBJ1-1,TRBD1,few,CASSPPDRGNTEAFF,TGTGCCAGCAGCCCCCCGGACAGGGGTAACACTGAAGCTTTCTTT
TRBV2,TRBJ2-1,TRBD2,NA,CASSEEAGRWDEQFF,TGTGCCAGCAGTGAAGAAGCGGGGAGGTGGGATGAGCAGTTCTTC
TRBV15,TRBJ2-2,NA,few,CATSRAEGSGELFF,TGTGCCACCAGCAGAGCGGAGGGGTCCGGGGAGCTGTTTTTT
TRBV4-1,TRBJ2-5,TRBD1,few,CASSQFSRDREETQYF,TGCGCCAGCAGCCAATTCTCCCGGGACAGAGAAGAGACCCAGTACTTC
TRBV9,TRBJ2-5,TRBD2,NA,CASSAGGVLETQYF,TGTGCCAGCAGCGCCGGGGGGGTGTTAGAGACCCAGTACTTC
TRBV7-9,TRBJ1-1,NA,NA,CASSPNRGMNTEAFF,TGTGCCAGCAGCCCAAATCGGGGTATGAACACTGAAGCTTTCTTT
TRBV2,TRBJ2-1,TRBD2,few,CASSVSGGDEQFF,TGTGCCAGCAGTGTTAGCGGGGGCGATGAGCAGTTCTTC
TRBV19,TRBJ2-2,TRBD1,NA,CASSPQGWDGELFF,TGTGCCAGTAGCCCACAGGGGTGGGACGGGGAGCTGTTTTTT
TRBV30,TRBJ2-7,NA,NA,CAWSIGGGNGYEQYF,TGTGCCTGGAGTATAGGAGGGGGCAATGGGTACGAGCAGTACTTC
TRBV20-1,TRBJ2-3,TRBD1,few,CSARTGAQYF,TGCAGTGCACGGACAGGGGCGCAGTATTTT
TRBV6-5,TRBJ2-3,NA,NA,CASSYSVGGRDTQYF,TGTGCCAGCAGTTACTCAGTGGGGGGCAGGGATACGCAGTATTTT
TRBV11-1,TRBJ2-1,NA,NA,CASSPTRMGEQFF,TGTGCCAGCAGCCCGACTCGGATGGGTGAGCAGTTCTTC
TRBV4-1,TRBJ2-5,TRBD2,once,CASSLTSGGPQDTQYF,TGCGCCAGCAGTTTGACTAGCGGGGGGCCCCAAGATACCCAGTACTTC
TRBV12-3/TRBV12-4,TRBJ2-2,NA,NA,CASSFAGERTGELFF,TGTGCCAGCAGTTTTGCAGGGGAACGCACCGGGGAGCTGTTTTTT